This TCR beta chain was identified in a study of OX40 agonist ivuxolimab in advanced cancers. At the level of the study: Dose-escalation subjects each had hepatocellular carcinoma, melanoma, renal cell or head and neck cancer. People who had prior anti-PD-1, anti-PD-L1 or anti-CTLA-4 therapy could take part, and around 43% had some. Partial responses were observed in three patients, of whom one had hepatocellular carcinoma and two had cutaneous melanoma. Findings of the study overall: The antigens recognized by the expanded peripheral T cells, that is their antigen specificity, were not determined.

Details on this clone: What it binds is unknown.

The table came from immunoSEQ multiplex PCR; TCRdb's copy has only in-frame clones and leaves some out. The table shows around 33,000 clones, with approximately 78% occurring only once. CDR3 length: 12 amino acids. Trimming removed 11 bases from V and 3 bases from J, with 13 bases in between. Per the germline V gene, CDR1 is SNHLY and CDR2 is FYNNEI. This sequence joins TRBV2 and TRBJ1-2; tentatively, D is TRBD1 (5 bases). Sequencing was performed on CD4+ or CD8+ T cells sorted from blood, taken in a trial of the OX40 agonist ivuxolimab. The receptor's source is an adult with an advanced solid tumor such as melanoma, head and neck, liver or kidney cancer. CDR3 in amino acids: CAEGRIDYGYTF. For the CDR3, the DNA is TGTGCCGAGGGGAGGATAGACTATGGCTACACCTTC.